The T cell receptor (beta chain) under discussion was sequenced for a study of T cells in Graves' hyperthyroidism and ophthalmopathy (dated by TCRdb to about 2019). For the study in its entirety: Peripheral blood samples were taken at initial diagnosis, before any treatment was given. An independent validation cohort of 18 to 20 hyperthyroidism patients and 17 patients who later progressed to ophthalmopathy tested prospective prediction of ophthalmopathy. TCR V-J signatures able to tell the groups apart were searched for in a discovery cohort of 95 or so patients, of whom more than 40 had Graves' ophthalmopathy and 57 had stable Graves' hyperthyroidism. The paper reports TCR Vbeta CDR3 sequencing of approximately 140 peripheral blood samples: 40 or so ophthalmopathy, under 80 hyperthyroidism and around 17 progressor patients. Thyroid tissue and blood T-cell repertoires from about six Graves' hyperthyroidism patients were also compared in the study. Once sampling was done, hyperthyroidism patients were given methimazole at a starting dose of 30 mg daily, whereas ophthalmopathy patients were given high-dose intravenous methylprednisolone. The approximately 98 discovery patients were randomly divided into training and test sets at a 7:3 ratio. What the authors observed across the whole study: Blood samples also contained most of the expanded thyroid clonotypes (frequency above 0.001), which suggests that blood repertoires may reflect thyroid immune responses. In validation, the model predicted progression to ophthalmopathy with around 71% sensitivity and roughly 72% specificity, a median of approximately 6.7 months before onset. No statistical method was used to fix the sample size in advance, and group allocation was not hidden from the investigators. A 13 V-J signature model separated ophthalmopathy from stable hyperthyroidism, with approximately 87% sensitivity and roughly 84% specificity in cross-validation and 80%/75% in testing.

Hyperthyroidism patients were newly diagnosed, with disease duration under 2 months, and aged 18 to 65 years. Exclusion was applied to patients with uncontrolled infections, other autoimmune diseases, pregnancy or lactation. Diagnoses were established on the basis of clinical symptoms, serum thyroxine and TRAb, thyroid ultrasound, and orbital computed tomography. Blood from progressor patients was drawn when they were first diagnosed with hyperthyroidism, before any ophthalmopathy symptoms appeared. Ficoll-Paque density gradient centrifugation was used to isolate PBMCs from 10 ml of fresh peripheral blood. Progressor patients were defined as those initially diagnosed with Graves' hyperthyroidism in whom ophthalmopathy developed during follow-up. Trizol reagent was used to extract total RNA, and RNA quality was then checked on an Agilent 2100 Bioanalyzer. V and J are truncated by 3 bases and 8 bases respectively, leaving an intervening sequence of 14 bases. The CDR3 has 14 amino acids, counting the end cysteine and phenylalanine. The read is trimmed to its CDR3 DNA, 42 bases read in frame from base 1. Reading the germline V gene (reference sequence) gives CDR1 LGHDT and CDR2 YNNKEL.

TCR beta CDR3 regions were amplified from RNA transcripts. For the first round of RT-PCR on the TCR CDR3, the HTBI primer set was used together with the Qiagen OneStep RT-PCR kit. A second multiplex PCR round built the libraries, followed by size selection and purification. Libraries were sequenced paired-end with 100 bp reads on an Illumina HiSeq2000. The original pipeline was this. SOAPnuke was used to process the raw data, throwing out any read that contained adapters or uncalled bases, had a mean Phred below 15, or lacked an exact constant-primer or identifier match. High-quality paired reads were merged with COPE v1.2.5, and unique nucleotide sequences were defined as clonotypes. MiTCR v1.1 was used to align clonotypes to the IMGT TRBV, TRBD and TRBJ reference segments. Only V-J combinations with frequency above 0.0001, covering 99% to 99.2% of repertoires, were analysed. The TCS score was defined as the ratio of F50 (clonal expansion) to E x V (chaos), calculated using BLOSUM62-based TCRdist between CDR3 peptides within each V-J. Welch's t-statistics and random forest reduced around 520 V-J features to about 12, which were used in a naive Bayes classifier (R e1071). The public reads were reprocessed in TCRdb via fastp at Q25 and MiXCR, keeping in-frame beta chains. Rows are unified per CDR3 protein, each entry keeping the most common DNA and genes. Here the V and J calls rest on TCRdb's processing, not on the authors' analysis. The sample table shows fewer than 650,000 distinct CDR3 sequences, and more than 11% are seen once. More than 5% of the sample belongs to the ten largest clones.

Concerning this clonotype: What antigen it recognizes has not been identified. Base qualities were left out, and no much larger clone turns up one base away.

The sample taken for sequencing was blood. Here the chain combines TRBV3-1 and TRBJ2-1, with no D gene named confidently. The receptor's source is a woman in her 30s with Graves' hyperthyroidism that later progressed to Graves' ophthalmopathy. The sequence in DNA is TGTGCCAGCAGCCATTCAAGTGCTATCCATGAGCAGTTCTTC. The translation is CASSHSSAIHEQFF.